These 8 T cell receptor beta chains originate from one sample sequenced in a study of response to subunit inactivated influenza vaccine. TCRdb reprocessed the RT-PCR reads via MiXCR and lists one record per CDR3 protein. The table has 150,000 or so distinct CDR3 sequences, roughly 10% seen once. The specimen comprised CD8+ T cells sorted from PBMCs, sampled 23 to 25 months after vaccination. The receptors were gathered from a man between 50 and 75 years old who received an inactivated influenza vaccine.

This clonotype was recorded at least ten times. This chain uses TRBV27 with TRBJ2-7; 9 nucleotides match TRBD1. The length of the CDR3 is 14 residues. Germline CDR1 MNHEY, CDR2 SMNVEV (reference sequence). Unmatched junction bases numbered 7, after V lost 6 bases and J lost 4 bases. This CDR3 reads CASSVGQGSYEQYF. DNA of the CDR3: TGTGCCAGCAGCGTGGGACAGGGTTCTTACGAGCAGTACTTC.

This clonotype was detected only a few times. The chain joins TRBV15 to TRBJ1-1; D is perhaps TRBD1 (5 bases). V lost 1 base to trimming and J lost 1 base, with 13 bases between them. Germline V lookup: CDR1 LNHNV, CDR2 YYDKDF (reference sequence). The CDR3 runs 16 residues. For the CDR3, the DNA is TGTGCCACCAGCAGAGGGGACGGACTTTCGAACACTGAAGCTTTCTTT. Translation gives CATSRGDGLSNTEAFF.

V usage is TRBV9 and J usage is TRBJ2-1; 7 bases map to TRBD2. Germline CDR1 SGDLS, CDR2 YYNGEE. With V trimmed by 4 bases and J by 2 bases, 18 bases remained unmatched. The CDR3 is 19 amino acids. This CDR3 reads CASSTSRDRDYVPYNEQFF. In nucleotides, the CDR3 is TGTGCCAGCAGCACTAGTAGAGACCGGGACTATGTCCCCTACAATGAGCAGTTCTTC. Full variable domain (outside the CDR3, taken from reference TRBV9 and TRBJ2-1): DSGVTQTPKHLITATGQRVTLRCSPRSGDLSVYWYQQSLDQGLQFLIQYYNGEERAKGNILERFSAQQFPDLHSELNLSSLELGDSALYFCASSTSRDRDYVPYNEQFFGPGTRLTVL.

This clonotype was seen ten or more times. The CDR3 is CASSVHLNTEAFF. CDR3 sequence (DNA): TGTGCCAGCAGCGTGCACTTGAACACTGAAGCTTTCTTT. The chain joins TRBV9 to TRBJ1-1; unclear D gene. Deletions cut 2 bases from V and 0 bases from J, with 5 bases between. In germline, CDR1 is SGDLS, CDR2 YYNGEE. The CDR3 covers 13 residues. The variable domain in full, completed from reference TRBV9 and TRBJ1-1, reads DSGVTQTPKHLITATGQRVTLRCSPRSGDLSVYWYQQSLDQGLQFLIQYYNGEERAKGNILERFSAQQFPDLHSELNLSSLELGDSALYFCASSVHLNTEAFFGQGTRLTVV.

This chain links TRBV29-1 with TRBJ1-1; D is uncertain. The V gene's germline CDR1 is SQVTM and CDR2 ANQGSEA. V was pared by 0 bases and J by 5 bases, with 10 bases between. CDR3 size: 13 residues. CDR3 sequence: CSVEEELKTEAFF. As DNA, the CDR3 is TGCAGCGTTGAAGAAGAGTTAAAGACTGAAGCTTTCTTT.

This clonotype has at least ten counts. V is TRBV5-1 and J is TRBJ2-2; D unclear. Trimming cost V 0 bases and J 1 base, with 16 bases left between them. Germline-derived CDR1 and CDR2 are SGHRS and YFSETQ. This CDR3 has 18 residues. CDR3 DNA sequence: TGCGCCAGCAGCTTGGCTAAGATTCGGGCCCGGAACACCGGGGAGCTGTTTTTT. This gives the protein CASSLAKIRARNTGELFF.

The table lists this clonotype with many counts. The CDR3 sequence is CASSFGDTQYF. The CDR3 DNA follows: TGTGCCAGCAGTTTCGGAGATACGCAGTATTTT. The chain recombines TRBV27 with TRBJ2-3; no clear D gene. This CDR3 region has 11 residues. Trimming took off 3 bases at V and 5 bases at J, with 3 bases between the two ends. The germline V gene encodes CDR1 MNHEY and CDR2 SMNVEV (reference sequence).

The CDR3: CASSLAGRLQETQYF. The CDR3 DNA reads as TGTGCCAGCAGTCTGGCGGGGCGGCTCCAAGAGACCCAGTACTTC. The genes are TRBV28 and TRBJ2-5; possible D gene TRBD2, 6 bases. The CDR3 has 15 amino acids. From germline, CDR1 is MDHEN and CDR2 SYDVKM. Trimming removed 5 bases from V and 1 base from J, with 14 bases in between.